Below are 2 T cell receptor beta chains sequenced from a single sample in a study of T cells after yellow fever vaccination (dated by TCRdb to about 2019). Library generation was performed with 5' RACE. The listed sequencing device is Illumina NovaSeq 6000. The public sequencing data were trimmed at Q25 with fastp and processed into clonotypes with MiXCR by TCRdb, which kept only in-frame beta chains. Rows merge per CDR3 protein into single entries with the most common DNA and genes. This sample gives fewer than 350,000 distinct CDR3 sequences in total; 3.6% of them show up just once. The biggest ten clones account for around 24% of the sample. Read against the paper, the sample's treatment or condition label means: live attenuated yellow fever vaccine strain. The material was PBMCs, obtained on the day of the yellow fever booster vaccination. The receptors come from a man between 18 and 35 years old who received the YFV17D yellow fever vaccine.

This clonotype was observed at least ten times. In DNA, the CDR3 is TGTGCCAGCAGTGCCGGACTAGTCGGGTTCGAGGAGCAGTTCTTC. The encoded protein is CASSAGLVGFEEQFF. The chain recombines TRBV28 with TRBJ2-1, with 7 nucleotides matching TRBD2. The CDR3 is made up of 15 amino acids. CDR1 is MDHEN, CDR2 SYDVKM, per germline. The junction had 14 bases not matched to a gene; V was cut back by 5 bases and J by 10 bases.

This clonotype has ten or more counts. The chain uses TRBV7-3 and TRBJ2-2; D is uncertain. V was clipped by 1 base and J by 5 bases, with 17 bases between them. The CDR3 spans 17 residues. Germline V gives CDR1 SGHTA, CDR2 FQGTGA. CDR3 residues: CASSLNPGAHSTGELFF. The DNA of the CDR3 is TGTGCCAGCAGCTTAAACCCGGGCGCTCACTCGACCGGGGAGCTGTTTTTT.